This T cell receptor (beta chain) was profiled in a study of cytotoxic CD8 clonotypes in ibrutinib-treated CLL. Across the study: An average of 255,043 productive templates and approximately 90,000 productive rearrangements was obtained per sample. Overall study findings and caveats: Clonotypes that were public were uncommon, and they contracted or stayed stable on treatment.

For TCR beta libraries, around 2 micrograms of genomic DNA were obtained from cryopreserved PBMCs. The germline V and J ends were trimmed by 7 bases and 4 bases, with 13 bases remaining between them. The CDR3 is 13 residues long. Germline CDR1 reads MGHDK; CDR2 reads SYGVNS. Sequenced by immunoSEQ multiplex PCR; TCRdb stores in-frame clones only, minus some. Altogether about 140,000 clones are present, approximately 90% being singletons, with the ten largest covering 10% to 13%. With regard to this clone: The antigen is unknown.

The sequence was collected from a human donor with chronic lymphocytic leukemia. The material sequenced was PBMCs, taken after 12 months of ibrutinib treatment. The rearrangement uses TRBV25-1 and TRBJ1-1; perhaps TRBD1 as D (5 bases). CDR3 nucleotide sequence: TGTGCCAGCAATCCCCAGGGCAGCACTGAAGCTTTCTTT. It encodes CASNPQGSTEAFF. The full variable domain, with the rest looked up from reference TRBV25-1 and TRBJ1-1, is EADIYQTPRYLVIGTGKKITLECSQTMGHDKMYWYQQDPGMELHLIHYSYGVNSTEKGDLSSESTVSRIRTEHFPLTLESARPSHTSQYLCASNPQGSTEAFFGQGTRLTVV.